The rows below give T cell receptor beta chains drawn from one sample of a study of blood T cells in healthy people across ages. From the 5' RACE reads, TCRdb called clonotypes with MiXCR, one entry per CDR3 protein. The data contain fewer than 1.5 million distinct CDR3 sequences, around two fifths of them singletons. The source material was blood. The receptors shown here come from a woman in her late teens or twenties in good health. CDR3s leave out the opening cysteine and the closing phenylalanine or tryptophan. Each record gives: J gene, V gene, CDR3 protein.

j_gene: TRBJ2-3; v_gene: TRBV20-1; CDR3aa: SARGGQIGPSSTDTQY
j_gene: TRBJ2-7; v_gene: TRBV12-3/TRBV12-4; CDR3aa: ASSGTGPSEQY
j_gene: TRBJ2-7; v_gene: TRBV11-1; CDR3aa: ATLRDPGGEQY
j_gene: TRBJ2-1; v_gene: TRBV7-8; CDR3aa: ASSPRRAGDNEQF
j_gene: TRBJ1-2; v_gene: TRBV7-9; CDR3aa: ATMGGDREGYT
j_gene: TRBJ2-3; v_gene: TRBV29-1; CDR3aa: SGGQGQDTQY
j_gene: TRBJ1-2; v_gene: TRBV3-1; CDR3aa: ASSLKKGGYT
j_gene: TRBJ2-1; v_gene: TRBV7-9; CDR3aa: ASRMGEASYNEQF
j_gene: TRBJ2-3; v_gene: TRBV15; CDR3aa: ATSSRRGEITDTQY
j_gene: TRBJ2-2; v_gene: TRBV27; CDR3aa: ASRLAGGGDTGELF
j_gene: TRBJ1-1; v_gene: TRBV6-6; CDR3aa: ASSKRGGDTEAF
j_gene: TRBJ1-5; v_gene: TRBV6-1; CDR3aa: ATTTVAGNQPQH
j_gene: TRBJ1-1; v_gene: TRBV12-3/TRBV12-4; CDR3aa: ASSWDLNTEAF
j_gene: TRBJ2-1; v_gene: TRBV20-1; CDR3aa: SASKGLAGLNEQF
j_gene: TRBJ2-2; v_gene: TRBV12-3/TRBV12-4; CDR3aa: ASSRTGGAYGELF
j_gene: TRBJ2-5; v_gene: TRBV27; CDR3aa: ASSLGLEWETQY
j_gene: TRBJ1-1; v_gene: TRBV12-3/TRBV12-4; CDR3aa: ASSDSFAEAF
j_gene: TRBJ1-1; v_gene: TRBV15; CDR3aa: ATSRDKGRDRLDTEAF
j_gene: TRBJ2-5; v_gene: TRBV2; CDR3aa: ASRGDWETQY
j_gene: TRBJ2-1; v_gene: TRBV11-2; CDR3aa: ASSLGHREYNEQF
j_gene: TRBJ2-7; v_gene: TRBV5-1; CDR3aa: ASSIGAGVYEQY
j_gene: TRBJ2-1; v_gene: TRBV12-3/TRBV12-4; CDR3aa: ASSPPVTSPSSYEQF
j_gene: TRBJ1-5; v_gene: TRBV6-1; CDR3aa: ASSEVRHSNQPQH
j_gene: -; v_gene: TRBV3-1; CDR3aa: ASSQAGKFYEQY
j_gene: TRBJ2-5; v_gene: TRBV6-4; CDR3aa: ASSPGTGRGEQY
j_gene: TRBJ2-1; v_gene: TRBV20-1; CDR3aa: SAPTKYNEQF
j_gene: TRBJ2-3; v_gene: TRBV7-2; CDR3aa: ASSPEDRGWDTQY
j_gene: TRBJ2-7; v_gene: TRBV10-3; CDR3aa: AVSGGLAGIYEQY
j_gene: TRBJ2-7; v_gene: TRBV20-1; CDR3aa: SAKGDAQFSYEQY
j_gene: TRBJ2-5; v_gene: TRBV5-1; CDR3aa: ASSLGTSSQETQY
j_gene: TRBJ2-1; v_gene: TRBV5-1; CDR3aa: ASSPRAPAHYNEQF
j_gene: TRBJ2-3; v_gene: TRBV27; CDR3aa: ASSLGGFGTDTQY
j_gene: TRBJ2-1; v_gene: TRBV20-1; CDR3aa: SARALGGSYNEQF
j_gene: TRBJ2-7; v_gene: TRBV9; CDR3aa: ASSPSWTSGRAYEQY
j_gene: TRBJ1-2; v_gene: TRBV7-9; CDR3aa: ASSAGNRVHYGYT
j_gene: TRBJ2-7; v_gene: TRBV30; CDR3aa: AWSLRQSGGGDDEQY
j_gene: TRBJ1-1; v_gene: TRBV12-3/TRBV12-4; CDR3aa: ASSPTGQGGEAF
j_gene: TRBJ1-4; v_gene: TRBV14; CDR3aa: ASNQVGGKLF
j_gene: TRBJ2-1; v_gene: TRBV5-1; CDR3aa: ASSLVGTSGRLHEQF
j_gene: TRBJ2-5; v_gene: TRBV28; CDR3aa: ASSLGTLREQY
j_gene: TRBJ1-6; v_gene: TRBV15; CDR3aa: ATSGAQAAPPNNSPLH
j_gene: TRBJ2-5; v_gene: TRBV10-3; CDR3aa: AAGADRGGETQY
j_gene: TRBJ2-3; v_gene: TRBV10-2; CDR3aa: ASCGTGGSTDTQY
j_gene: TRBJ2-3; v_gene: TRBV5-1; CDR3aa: ASSLTSGGLTDTQY
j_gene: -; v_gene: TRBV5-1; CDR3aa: ASSQWGTGEYEQY
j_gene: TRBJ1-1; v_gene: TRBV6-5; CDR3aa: ASSYYPRGTEAF
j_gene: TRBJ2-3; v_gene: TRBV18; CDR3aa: ASSPRGNSVQDTQY
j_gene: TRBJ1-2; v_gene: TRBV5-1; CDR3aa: ARRTGCNYGYT
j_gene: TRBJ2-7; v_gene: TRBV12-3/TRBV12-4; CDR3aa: AGRRASGEAYEQY
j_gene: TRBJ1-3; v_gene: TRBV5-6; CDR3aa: ASGRGAKDTIY
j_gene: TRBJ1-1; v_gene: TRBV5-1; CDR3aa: ASSLGQGDLNTEAF
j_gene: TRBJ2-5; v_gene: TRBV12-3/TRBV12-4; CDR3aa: ASSPILAGEGETQY
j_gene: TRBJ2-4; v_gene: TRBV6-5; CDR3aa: ASSLDSRTSGRQNIQY
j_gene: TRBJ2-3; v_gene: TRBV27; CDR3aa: ASSFSVSGSLTDTQY
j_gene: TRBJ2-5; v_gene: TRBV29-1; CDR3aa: SVEPRRGTMETQY